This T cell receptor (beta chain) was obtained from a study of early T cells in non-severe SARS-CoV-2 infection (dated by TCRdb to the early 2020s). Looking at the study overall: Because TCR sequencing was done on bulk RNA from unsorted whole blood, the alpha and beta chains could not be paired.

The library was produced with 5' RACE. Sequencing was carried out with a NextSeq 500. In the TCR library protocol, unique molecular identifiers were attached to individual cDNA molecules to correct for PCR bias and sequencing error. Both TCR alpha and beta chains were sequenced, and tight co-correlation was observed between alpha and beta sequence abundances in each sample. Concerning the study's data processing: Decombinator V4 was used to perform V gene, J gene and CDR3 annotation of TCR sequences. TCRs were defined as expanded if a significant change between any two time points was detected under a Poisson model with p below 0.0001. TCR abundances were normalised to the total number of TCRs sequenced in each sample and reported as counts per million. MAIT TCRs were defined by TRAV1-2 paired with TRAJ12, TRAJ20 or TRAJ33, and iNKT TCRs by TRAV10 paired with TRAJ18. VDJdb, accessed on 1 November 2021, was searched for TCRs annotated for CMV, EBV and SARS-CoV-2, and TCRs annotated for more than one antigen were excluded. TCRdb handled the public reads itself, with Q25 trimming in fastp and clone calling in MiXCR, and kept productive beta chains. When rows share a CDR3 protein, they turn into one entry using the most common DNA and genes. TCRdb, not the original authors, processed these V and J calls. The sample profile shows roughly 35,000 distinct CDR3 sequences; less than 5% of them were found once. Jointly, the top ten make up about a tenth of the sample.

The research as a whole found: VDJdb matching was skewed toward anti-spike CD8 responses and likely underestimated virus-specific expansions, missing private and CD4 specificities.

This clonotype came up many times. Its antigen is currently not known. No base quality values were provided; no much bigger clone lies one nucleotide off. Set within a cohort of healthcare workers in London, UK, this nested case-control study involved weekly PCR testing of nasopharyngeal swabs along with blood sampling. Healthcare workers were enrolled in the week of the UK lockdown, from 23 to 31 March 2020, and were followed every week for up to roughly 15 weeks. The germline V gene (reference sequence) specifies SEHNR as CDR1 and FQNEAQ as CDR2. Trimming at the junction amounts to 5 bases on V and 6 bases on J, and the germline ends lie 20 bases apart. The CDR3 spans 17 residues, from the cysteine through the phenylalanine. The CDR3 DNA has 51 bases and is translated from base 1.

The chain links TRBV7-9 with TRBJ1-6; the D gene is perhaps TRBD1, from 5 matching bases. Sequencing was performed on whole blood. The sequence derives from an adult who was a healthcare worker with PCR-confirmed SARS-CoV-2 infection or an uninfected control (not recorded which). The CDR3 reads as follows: CASSGQGGRETNSPLHF. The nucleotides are TGTGCCAGCAGCGGACAAGGAGGTCGGGAAACTAATTCACCCCTCCACTTT.